One TCR beta chain is described in this entry. Its antigen remains unidentified. The sample belongs to a study of OX40 agonist ivuxolimab in advanced cancers. Study information: The patients got ivuxolimab, which is an agonistic anti-OX40 (CD134) antibody. In three patients, partial responses were observed, one with hepatocellular carcinoma and two with cutaneous melanoma. Each patient was given ivuxolimab into a vein every 2 weeks, at 0.01 to 10 mg/kg.

General study results and limits: Antigen specificity of clonally expanded peripheral T cells was not established.

Generated by immunoSEQ multiplex PCR, the TCRdb table keeps only in-frame clones and is missing some. Among approximately 44,000 clones listed, about nine tenths were seen once. Germline V CDR1 and CDR2: LGHNA, YNFKEQ. The CDR3 length is 15 residues. Trimming took 0 bases from V and 1 from J, leaving 8 bases between them. The chain combines TRBV4-2 with TRBJ2-3, with D uncertain. This TCR came from an adult with an advanced solid tumor such as melanoma, head and neck, liver or kidney cancer. The specimen comprised CD4+ or CD8+ T cells sorted from blood, sampled in a trial of the OX40 agonist ivuxolimab. The CDR3 region is CASSQDTRGTDTQYF. Written as DNA, the CDR3 is TGTGCCAGCAGCCAAGATACCCGCGGCACAGATACGCAGTATTTT.